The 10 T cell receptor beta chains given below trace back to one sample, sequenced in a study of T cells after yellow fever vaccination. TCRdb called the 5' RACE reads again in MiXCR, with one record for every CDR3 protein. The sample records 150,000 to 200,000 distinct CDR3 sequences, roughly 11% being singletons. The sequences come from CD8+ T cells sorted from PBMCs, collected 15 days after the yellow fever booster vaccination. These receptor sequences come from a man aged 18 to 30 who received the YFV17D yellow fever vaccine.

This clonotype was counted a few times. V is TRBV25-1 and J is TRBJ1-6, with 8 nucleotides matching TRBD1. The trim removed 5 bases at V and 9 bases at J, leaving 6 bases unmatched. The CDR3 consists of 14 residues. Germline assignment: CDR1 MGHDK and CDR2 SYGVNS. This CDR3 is CASSYRGEGSPLHF. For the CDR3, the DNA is TGTGCCAGCAGTTACAGGGGGGAGGGTTCACCCCTCCACTTT. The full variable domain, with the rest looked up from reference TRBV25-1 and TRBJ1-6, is EADIYQTPRYLVIGTGKKITLECSQTMGHDKMYWYQQDPGMELHLIHYSYGVNSTEKGDLSSESTVSRIRTEHFPLTLESARPSHTSQYLCASSYRGEGSPLHFGNGTRLTVT.

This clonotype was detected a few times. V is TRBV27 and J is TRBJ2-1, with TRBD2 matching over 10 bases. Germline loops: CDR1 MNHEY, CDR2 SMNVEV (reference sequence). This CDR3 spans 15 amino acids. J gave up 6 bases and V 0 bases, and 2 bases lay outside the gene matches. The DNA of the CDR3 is TGTGCCAGCAGTTTATCTAGCGGGGGGCTCAATGAGCAGTTCTTC. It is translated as CASSLSSGGLNEQFF.

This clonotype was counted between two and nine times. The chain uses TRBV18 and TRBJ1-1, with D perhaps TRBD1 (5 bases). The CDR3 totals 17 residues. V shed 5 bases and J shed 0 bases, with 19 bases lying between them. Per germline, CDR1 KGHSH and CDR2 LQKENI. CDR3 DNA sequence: TGTGCCAGCTCATACCTGGGGCAGACTAACATGAACACTGAAGCTTTCTTT. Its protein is CASSYLGQTNMNTEAFF.

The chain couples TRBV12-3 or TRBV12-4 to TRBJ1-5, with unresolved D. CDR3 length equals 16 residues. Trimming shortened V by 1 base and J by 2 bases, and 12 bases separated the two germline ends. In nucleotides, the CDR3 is TGTGCCAGCAGTTTAGGACTCAAAATCGGCAATCAGCCCCAGCATTTT. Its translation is CASSLGLKIGNQPQHF.

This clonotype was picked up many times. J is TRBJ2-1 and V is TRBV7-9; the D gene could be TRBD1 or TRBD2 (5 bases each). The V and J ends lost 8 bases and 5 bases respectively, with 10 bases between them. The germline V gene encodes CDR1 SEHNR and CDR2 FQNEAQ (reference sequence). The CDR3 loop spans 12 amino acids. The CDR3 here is CASGGPNNEQFF. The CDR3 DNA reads TGTGCCAGCGGGGGTCCAAACAATGAGCAGTTCTTC.

CDR3 sequence reads: CASSSSGVDSYEQYF. CDR3 coding DNA: TGTGCCAGCAGTTCTAGCGGGGTGGACTCCTACGAGCAGTACTTC. The chain has TRBV6-6 and TRBJ2-7; 9 bases match TRBD2. Per the germline V gene, CDR1 is MNHNY and CDR2 is SVGAGI (reference sequence). The CDR3 is 15 amino acids. With V trimmed by 4 bases and J by 0 bases, 4 bases remained unmatched.

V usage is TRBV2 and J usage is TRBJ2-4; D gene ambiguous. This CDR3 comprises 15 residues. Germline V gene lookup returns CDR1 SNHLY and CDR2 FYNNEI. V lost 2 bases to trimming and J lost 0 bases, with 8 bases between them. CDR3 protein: CASSESLLAKNIQYF. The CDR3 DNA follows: TGTGCCAGCAGTGAAAGTCTTTTAGCCAAAAACATTCAGTACTTC.

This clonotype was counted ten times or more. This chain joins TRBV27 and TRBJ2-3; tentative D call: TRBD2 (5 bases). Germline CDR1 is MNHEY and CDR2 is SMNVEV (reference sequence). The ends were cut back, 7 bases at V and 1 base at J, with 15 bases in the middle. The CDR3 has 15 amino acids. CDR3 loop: CASTPGTRGTDTQYF. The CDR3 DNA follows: TGTGCCAGCACTCCCGGCACGCGGGGCACAGATACGCAGTATTTT.

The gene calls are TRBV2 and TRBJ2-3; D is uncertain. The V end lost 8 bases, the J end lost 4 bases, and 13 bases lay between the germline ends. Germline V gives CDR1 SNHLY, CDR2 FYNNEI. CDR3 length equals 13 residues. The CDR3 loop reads CASSGRMADTQYF. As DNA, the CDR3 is TGTGCCAGCTCTGGTAGAATGGCAGATACGCAGTATTTT.

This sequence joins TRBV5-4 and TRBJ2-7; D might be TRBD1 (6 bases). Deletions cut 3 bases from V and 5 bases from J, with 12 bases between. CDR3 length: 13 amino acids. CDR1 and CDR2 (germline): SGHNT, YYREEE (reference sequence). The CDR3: CASSSGVENEQYV. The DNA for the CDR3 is TGTGCCAGCAGCTCAGGGGTGGAGAACGAGCAGTACGTC.